These 23 T cell receptor beta chains share one sample of origin, sequenced in a study of blood T cell repertoires in COVID-19. This table comes from immunoSEQ multiplex PCR, and its TCRdb copy is limited to in-frame clones, with some not included. The table has about 260,000 clones, 90% seen once; the top ten hold 0.85% to 0.95%. Sequenced: PBMCs or T cells enriched from blood (not recorded which). The source of these receptors is a man in his forties or fifties who had been exposed to COVID-19.

This clone was seen only a few times. The chain employs TRBV9 and TRBJ1-3, with D perhaps TRBD1 (5 bases). CDR1 is SGDLS, CDR2 YYNGEE, per germline. The CDR3 extends over 14 amino acids. Trimming pared 1 base from V and 8 bases from J, leaving 13 bases between. The CDR3 DNA reads as TGTGCCAGCAGCGTACTTGGGGCAGAAGACACCATATATTTT. It translates to CASSVLGAEDTIYF.

This clone was counted between two and nine times. The CDR3 DNA is TGTGCCAGCAGCGCCACCCCCCTCGGGACAGGTGAAGCTTTCTTT. Protein sequence: CASSATPLGTGEAFF. The chain couples TRBV9 to TRBJ1-1, with 8 bases that match TRBD1. Germline CDR1 and CDR2: SGDLS and YYNGEE. J gave up 7 bases and V 3 bases, and 11 bases lay outside the gene matches. This CDR3 is built from 15 residues. The full variable domain, its missing parts supplied by reference TRBV9 and TRBJ1-1, is DSGVTQTPKHLITATGQRVTLRCSPRSGDLSVYWYQQSLDQGLQFLIQYYNGEERAKGNILERFSAQQFPDLHSELNLSSLELGDSALYFCASSATPLGTGEAFFGQGTRLTVV.

V is TRBV5-1 and J is TRBJ1-2; 9 bases are shared with TRBD1. Germline V gene lookup returns CDR1 SGHRS and CDR2 YFSETQ. The CDR3 has 14 amino acids. V dropped 3 bases and J dropped 8; count of bases not matched to a gene: 8. In nucleotides, the CDR3 is TGCGCCAGCAGCTCAGAACAGGGGGCGACCGGCTACACCTTC. Translating it yields CASSSEQGATGYTF.

The J gene is TRBJ2-3, the V gene TRBV9; D perhaps matches TRBD2 (6 bases). Germline V CDR1 and CDR2: SGDLS, YYNGEE. V lost 0 bases and J lost 6, with 14 bases in between. The CDR3 covers 15 residues. CDR3 sequence (DNA): TGTGCCAGCAGCGTAGGTGGGACTTTTGCGGATACGCAGTATTTT. Protein product: CASSVGGTFADTQYF.

This clone has just one count. This CDR3 is also generated by other DNA sequences in the sample. This chain joins TRBV9 and TRBJ1-5; 8 bases map to TRBD1. The V gene's germline CDR1 is SGDLS and CDR2 YYNGEE. The CDR3 spans 14 residues. Losses at the gene ends were 2 bases for V and 7 bases for J; bases not matched to a gene: 5. The CDR3 sequence: CASSVGQGDQPQHF. The CDR3 bases are TGTGCCAGCAGCGTCGGACAGGGAGACCAGCCCCAGCATTTT.

The genes are TRBV5-6 and TRBJ1-1; TRBD1 agrees at 7 bases. V trimming: 4 bases; J trimming: 1 base; junction bases outside the gene matches: 7. CDR3 length: 15 residues. Germline V gene lookup returns CDR1 SGHDT and CDR2 YYEEEE. The chain's CDR3 is CASSTGTESNTEAFF. The DNA for the CDR3 is TGTGCCAGCAGCACCGGGACAGAGTCGAACACTGAAGCTTTCTTT.

This chain uses TRBV28 with TRBJ2-3; D unclear. CDR1 and CDR2 (germline): MDHEN, SYDVKM. The length of the CDR3 is 15 residues. V dropped 4 bases and J dropped 0 bases, with 11 bases sitting between them. The CDR3 DNA reads as TGTGCCAGCAGTTGGGTAGACACTAGCACAGATACGCAGTATTTT. Its protein product is CASSWVDTSTDTQYF.

This chain joins TRBV20-1 and TRBJ2-1; D possibly corresponds to TRBD2 (5 bases). CDR1 and CDR2 from the germline V gene are DFQATT and SNEGSKA (reference sequence). Between the trimmed V and J ends, which lost 3 bases and 3 bases, there was a span of 12 bases. CDR3 length: 14 residues. This chain's CDR3 is CSASLPSFYNEQFF. CDR3 coding DNA: TGCAGTGCTAGTCTCCCTAGCTTCTACAATGAGCAGTTCTTC.

This clone appeared a few times. The chain has TRBV28 and TRBJ2-7, with TRBD2 as a possible D gene (5 bases). The CDR3 loop spans 14 amino acids. Germline V lookup: CDR1 MDHEN, CDR2 SYDVKM. The ends were cut back, 1 base at V and 0 bases at J, with 7 bases in the middle. The CDR3 nucleotides are TGTGCCAGCAGTTTATCAGCGGCCTCCTACGAGCAGTACGTC. Amino acid sequence: CASSLSAASYEQYV.

The chain uses TRBV4-2 and TRBJ2-6, with D perhaps matching TRBD1 (5 bases). The germline V gene encodes CDR1 LGHNA and CDR2 YNFKEQ. The CDR3 is 17 residues long. Trimming took off 1 base at V and 0 bases at J, with 10 bases between the two ends. CDR3 DNA sequence: TGTGCCAGCAGCCAAGCAGGGTTCCACTCTGGGGCCAACGTCCTGACTTTC. Translated, it gives CASSQAGFHSGANVLTF.

The J gene is TRBJ1-6, the V gene TRBV7-8; TRBD1 matches at 7 bases. The CDR3 runs to 17 residues. The V segment lost 4 bases and the J segment 6 bases; nucleotides outside the gene matches: 12. Germline V gives CDR1 SGHVS, CDR2 FQNEAQ. The CDR3 region has the DNA TGTGCCAGCAGCTCTCACGAAACAGGGGACTTTAATTCACCCCTCCACTTT. Its protein product is CASSSHETGDFNSPLHF.

The rearrangement uses TRBV3-1 (or the pseudogene TRBV3-2) and TRBJ2-1, with 7 bases identical to TRBD1. This CDR3 region has 17 residues. Trimming removed 4 bases from V and 1 base from J; junction bases left unmatched: 10. The germline gives CDR1 LGHDT, CDR2 YNNKEL (reference sequence). The CDR3: CASSPRTGTPSYNEQFF. The CDR3 DNA reads TGTGCCAGCAGCCCCCGGACAGGCACCCCTTCCTACAATGAGCAGTTCTTC.

This rearrangement joins TRBV10-3 to TRBJ1-5; 10 nucleotides match TRBD1. Germline V gene lookup returns CDR1 ENHRY and CDR2 SYGVKD. The junction had 6 bases not matched to a gene; V was cut back by 11 bases and J by 2 bases. CDR3 length equals 14 residues. The CDR3 loop reads CAAAGTGGNQPQHF. CDR3 nucleotide sequence: TGTGCCGCGGCCGGGACAGGGGGCAATCAGCCCCAGCATTTT.

The chain links TRBV5-6 to TRBJ1-5; D might be TRBD1 (6 bases). Germline V gene sequence: CDR1 SGHDT, CDR2 YYEEEE. This CDR3 has 18 residues. V lost 2 bases and J lost 0, with 18 bases in between. The CDR3 bases are TGTGCCAGCAGCTTAACCAGGGGTATATGGGGTAGCAATCAGCCCCAGCATTTT. It translates to CASSLTRGIWGSNQPQHF.

The CDR3: CASSLVDRGKSEAFF. CDR3 bases: TGTGCCAGCAGCTTAGTTGATAGGGGGAAGTCTGAAGCTTTCTTT. The chain combines TRBV7-9 with TRBJ1-1, with D possibly matching TRBD1 (6 bases). The V end lost 1 base, the J end lost 6 bases, and 15 bases lay between the germline ends. This CDR3 contains 15 residues. Germline-derived CDR1 and CDR2 are SEHNR and FQNEAQ (reference sequence).

Only one count was recorded for this clone. The chain joins TRBV27 to TRBJ1-2; D unresolved. Per germline, CDR1 MNHEY and CDR2 SMNVEV (reference sequence). Trimming left V 0 bases short and J 3 bases short, with 5 bases between. The length of the CDR3 is 13 residues. This CDR3 is CASSLSLHYGYTF. The CDR3, as DNA: TGTGCCAGCAGTTTATCCCTTCACTATGGCTACACCTTC.

V gene TRBV10-3 combines with J gene TRBJ2-3; 11 positions agree with TRBD2. CDR1 ENHRY and CDR2 SYGVKD come from the germline V gene. This CDR3 has 15 residues. V trimming: 8 bases; J trimming: 4 bases; junction bases outside the gene matches: 8. As DNA, the CDR3 is TGTGCCATCCAAGCTAGCGGGAGGTCAGCAGATACGCAGTATTTT. Translating gives CAIQASGRSADTQYF.

This clone was seen a single time. V and J are TRBV9 and TRBJ2-2, with 10 bases identical to TRBD1. Germline lookup yields CDR1 SGDLS and CDR2 YYNGEE. There are 16 residues in the CDR3. The V and J ends lost 0 bases and 8 bases, in that order; junction bases with no gene match: 7. The chain's CDR3 is CASSVVGQGFSGELFF. The CDR3 nucleotides read TGTGCCAGCAGCGTAGTGGGACAGGGGTTTTCGGGGGAGCTGTTTTTT.

The chain joins TRBV28 to TRBJ2-2; TRBD1 is a possible D gene (6 bases). This CDR3 has 15 residues. Germline V gives CDR1 MDHEN, CDR2 SYDVKM. V lost 6 bases to trimming and J lost 7 bases, with 18 bases between them. The chain's CDR3 is CASSPNRVDIGELFF. CDR3 bases: TGTGCCAGCAGCCCAAACAGGGTTGACATCGGGGAGCTGTTTTTT.

The rearrangement joins TRBV9 to TRBJ1-6; TRBD1 matches at 9 bases. V was pared by 3 bases and J by 7 bases, with 11 bases of the junction left unmatched. CDR3 size: 17 residues. The germline V gene has CDR1 SGDLS and CDR2 YYNGEE. CDR3 sequence: CASSALPGQGRNSPLHF. The CDR3 DNA reads TGTGCCAGCAGCGCGCTGCCGGGACAGGGCCGAAATTCACCCCTCCACTTT.

The V call is TRBV7-2, the J call TRBJ1-2; TRBD1 agrees at 7 bases. Germline loops: CDR1 SGHTA, CDR2 FQGNSA. V was pared by 5 bases and J by 3 bases, with 12 bases of the junction left unmatched. The CDR3 covers 16 residues. The CDR3 coding sequence is TGTGCCAGCAGCAGGGGGCAGGGGTCTTTCGACTATGGCTACACCTTC. Its translation is CASSRGQGSFDYGYTF.

The chain recombines TRBV7-9 with TRBJ2-7; a weak D match, TRBD1 (6 bases). The germline gives CDR1 SEHNR, CDR2 FQNEAQ (reference sequence). The CDR3 runs to 12 residues. V lost 5 bases and J lost 6, with 11 bases in between. CDR3 protein: CASSTTGLEQYV. CDR3 nucleotide sequence: TGTGCCAGCAGCACTACAGGGCTCGAGCAGTACGTC.

This clone was seen repeatedly, ten times or more. The V and J genes are TRBV29-1 and TRBJ1-3; D possibly corresponds to TRBD1 (5 bases). Per germline, CDR1 SQVTM and CDR2 ANQGSEA. The CDR3 runs 13 residues. Trimming cost V 3 bases and J 9 bases, with 15 bases left between them. The CDR3 reads CSVEAEQGGTIYF. Here the CDR3 DNA reads TGCAGCGTTGAGGCGGAGCAGGGTGGCACCATATATTTT.